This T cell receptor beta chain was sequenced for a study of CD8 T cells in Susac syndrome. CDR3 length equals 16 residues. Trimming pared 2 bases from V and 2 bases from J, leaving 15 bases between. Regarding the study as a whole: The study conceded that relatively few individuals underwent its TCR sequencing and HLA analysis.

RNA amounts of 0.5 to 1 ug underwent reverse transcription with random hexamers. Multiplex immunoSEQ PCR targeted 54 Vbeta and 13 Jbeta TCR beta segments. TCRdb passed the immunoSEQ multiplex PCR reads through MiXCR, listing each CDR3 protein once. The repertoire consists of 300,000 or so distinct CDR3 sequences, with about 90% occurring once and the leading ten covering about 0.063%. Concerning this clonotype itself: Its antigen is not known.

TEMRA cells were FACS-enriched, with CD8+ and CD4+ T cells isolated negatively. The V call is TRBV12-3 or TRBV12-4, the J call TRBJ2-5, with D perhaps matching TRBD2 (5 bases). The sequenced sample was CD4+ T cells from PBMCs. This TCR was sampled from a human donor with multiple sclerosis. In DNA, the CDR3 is TGTGCCAGCAGTTTATGGGCTAGCCCCCGGCAAGAGACCCAGTACTTC. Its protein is CASSLWASPRQETQYF.